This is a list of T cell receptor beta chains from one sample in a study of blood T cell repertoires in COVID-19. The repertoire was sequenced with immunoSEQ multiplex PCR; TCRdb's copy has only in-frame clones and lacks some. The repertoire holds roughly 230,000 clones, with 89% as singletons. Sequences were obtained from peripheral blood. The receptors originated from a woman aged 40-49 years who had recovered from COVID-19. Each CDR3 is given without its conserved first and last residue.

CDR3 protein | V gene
ASSISRINYGYT | TRBV19
ASSDSADSPLH | TRBV2
ASSLDPERGYT | TRBV7-2
ASSPPGLAVETQY | TRBV18
ASSLSSLGAPPGGANVLT | TRBV27
ASSLVEYQETQY | TRBV5-1
ASAGLNEQF | TRBV2
AWSVGAGETDTQY | TRBV30
ASSIDEETQY | TRBV19
ASSSGGYQETQY | TRBV28
ATSAGLTGELF | TRBV15
ATSRGTGVEQF | TRBV24-1
ASSEGRGPTDTQY | TRBV2
ASSRTGPRLGTEAF | TRBV2
ASSRSYGYT | TRBV7-9
ASSASTAANTEAF | TRBV25-1
AISESTRPGGEGYT | TRBV10-3
ASSHRLAVGELF | TRBV4-3
ASSPGGLRTQETQY | TRBV13
ASSPPGTGIYKQF | TRBV5-6
ASSPVSADTQY | TRBV5-4
ASRGDSYGYT | TRBV2
ASSPSWDRYTDTQY | TRBV6-2/TRBV6-3
ATGSRRYYGYT | TRBV24-1
ASSQDLTGANNSPLH | TRBV14
ASSYSDRGGQPQH | TRBV6-5
ASSSGQGAQSDTQY | TRBV5-1
ASSGAINYGYT | TRBV2
ASSLPAGAGTDTQY | TRBV6-2/TRBV6-3
ASHQGPSYGYT | TRBV6-5
ASSPGPGGKTQY | TRBV7-2
ASSSRPTGFSSEKLF | TRBV5-5
ASSIRDSEAF | TRBV5-6
ASSKAAADTQY | TRBV21-1
ASSASRTANSPLH | TRBV7-2
ASSLASGRANNEQF | TRBV7-6
ASLRLGGASEAF | TRBV7-9
ASSLELSSYNEQF | TRBV5-1
SVGGGAASYEQY | TRBV29-1
ASSGTSGYQETQY | TRBV2
ASSRLTGGGEKLF | TRBV11-2
ASSPGTWTYGYT | TRBV18
ATSDGQGNGKLF | TRBV24-1
ASSFSLTYEQY | TRBV28
ASWDRNTGELF | TRBV19
ASSQAGGRGGLQPQH | TRBV3-1/TRBV3-2
ASSLGAGYNEQF | TRBV11-3
ASSEIPPIYSAPLH | TRBV6-1
ASSLVDRDQPQH | TRBV7-2
ATSGSLANTDTQY | TRBV15
ASSESKTSITDTQY | TRBV10-1
ASSPEMDSPLH | TRBV5-1
ASSLNRGGGYT | TRBV28
ASSLGVAGTSTDTQY | TRBV7-6
ASSESTNTEAF | TRBV18
ASSPKSNSPLH | TRBV18
ASSLRSFAGYEAF | TRBV11-3
ASGPGGVAGNTIY | TRBV6-5